What follows describes a single T cell receptor beta chain. Its antigen remains unknown. The data derive from a study of post-analysis software for immune sequencing data. Study-wide context: Some patients lacked subtype; others had relapsing-remitting, secondary progressive or progressive-relapsing disease. General observations from the study: Roughly five TRBV segments were significantly more frequent in patients than in controls. TRBV5-6, TRBV5-1 and TRBV20-1 were among these segments. Those with multiple sclerosis, the patient group, showed significantly lower normalized Chao1 diversity than controls.

Built from TCR beta cDNA, the libraries had unique molecular identifiers in them. There were about 1 to 10 million T cells, and about 500,000 cDNA molecules came from them. TCRdb passed the PCR reads through MiXCR, listing each CDR3 protein once. Of more than 350,000 distinct CDR3 sequences listed, less than 40% are singletons. With 2 bases clipped from V and 9 bases from J, the junction kept 7 bases outside the gene matches. The CDR3 is 13 amino acids. CDR1 and CDR2 (germline): SGHRS, YFSETQ. The chain is built from TRBV5-1 and TRBJ2-5; 7 bases are a match to TRBD1. The sequence was obtained from a girl aged 2 to 9 with multiple sclerosis. Sample: blood. The CDR3 region has the DNA TGCGCCAGCAGCTTACAGGGGACGTTGTCCCAGTACTTC. Translating gives CASSLQGTLSQYF.